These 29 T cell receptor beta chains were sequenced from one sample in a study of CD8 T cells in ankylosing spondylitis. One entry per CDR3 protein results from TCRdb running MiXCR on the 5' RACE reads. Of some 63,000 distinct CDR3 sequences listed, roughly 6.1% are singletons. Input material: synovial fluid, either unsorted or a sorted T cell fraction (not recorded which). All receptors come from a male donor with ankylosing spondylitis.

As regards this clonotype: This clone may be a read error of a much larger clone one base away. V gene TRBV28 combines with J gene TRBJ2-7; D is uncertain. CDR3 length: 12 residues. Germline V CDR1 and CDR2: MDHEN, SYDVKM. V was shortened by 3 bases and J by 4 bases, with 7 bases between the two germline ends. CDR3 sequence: CASSFPRYEQYF. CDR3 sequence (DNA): TGTGCCAGCAGTTTCCCTCGATACGAGCAGTACTTC. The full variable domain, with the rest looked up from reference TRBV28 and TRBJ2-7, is DVKVTQSSRYLVKRTGEKVFLECVQDMDHENMFWYRQDPGLGLRLIYFSYDVKMKEKGDIPEGYSVSREKKERFSLILESASTNQTSMYLCASSFPRYEQYFGPGTRLTVT.

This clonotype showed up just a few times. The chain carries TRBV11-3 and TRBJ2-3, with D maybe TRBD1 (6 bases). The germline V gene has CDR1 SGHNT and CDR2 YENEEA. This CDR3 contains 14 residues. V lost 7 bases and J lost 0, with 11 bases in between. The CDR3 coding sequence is TGTGCCAGCACACAGGGACCTAGCACAGATACGCAGTATTTT. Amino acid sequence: CASTQGPSTDTQYF.

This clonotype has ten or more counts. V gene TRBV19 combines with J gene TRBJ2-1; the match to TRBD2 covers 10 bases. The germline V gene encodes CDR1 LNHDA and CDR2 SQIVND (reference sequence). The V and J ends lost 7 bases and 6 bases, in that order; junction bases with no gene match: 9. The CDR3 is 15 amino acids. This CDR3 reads CASTTGLASGNEQFF. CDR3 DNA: TGTGCCAGTACTACGGGACTAGCGTCGGGCAATGAGCAGTTCTTC.

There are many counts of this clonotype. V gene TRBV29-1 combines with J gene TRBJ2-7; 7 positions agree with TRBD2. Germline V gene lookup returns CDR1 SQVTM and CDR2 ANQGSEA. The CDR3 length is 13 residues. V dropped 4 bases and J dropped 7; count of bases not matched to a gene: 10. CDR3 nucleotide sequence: TGCAGCGTTGTCCGCCCGGGAGGAGCTGAGCAGTACTTC. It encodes CSVVRPGGAEQYF.

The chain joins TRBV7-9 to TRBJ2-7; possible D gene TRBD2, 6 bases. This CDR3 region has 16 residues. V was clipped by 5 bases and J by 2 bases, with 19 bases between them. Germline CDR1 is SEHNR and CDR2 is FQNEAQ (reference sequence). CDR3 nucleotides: TGTGCCAGCAGCCCCACCTTTAGCGGCTCCGCCTACGAGCAGTACTTC. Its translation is CASSPTFSGSAYEQYF.

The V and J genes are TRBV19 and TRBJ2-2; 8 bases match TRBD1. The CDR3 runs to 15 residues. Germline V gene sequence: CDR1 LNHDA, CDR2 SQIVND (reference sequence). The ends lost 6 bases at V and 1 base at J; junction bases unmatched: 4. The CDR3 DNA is TGTGCCAGTAGGGGGACAGGACAGAACACCGGGGAGCTGTTTTTT. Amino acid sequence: CASRGTGQNTGELFF. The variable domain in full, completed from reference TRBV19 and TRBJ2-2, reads DGGITQSPKYLFRKEGQNVTLSCEQNLNHDAMYWYRQDPGQGLRLIYYSQIVNDFQKGDIAEGYSVSREKKESFPLTVTSAQKNPTAFYLCASRGTGQNTGELFFGEGSRLTVL.

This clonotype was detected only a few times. This CDR3 reads CATKQGAGPGELFF. In DNA form, the CDR3 reads TGTGCCACCAAACAGGGGGCCGGACCCGGGGAGCTGTTTTTT. V gene TRBV2 combines with J gene TRBJ2-2; TRBD1 agrees at 9 bases. V was clipped by 10 bases and J by 6 bases; unmatched bases: 9. The CDR3 extends over 14 amino acids. The germline gives CDR1 SNHLY, CDR2 FYNNEI.

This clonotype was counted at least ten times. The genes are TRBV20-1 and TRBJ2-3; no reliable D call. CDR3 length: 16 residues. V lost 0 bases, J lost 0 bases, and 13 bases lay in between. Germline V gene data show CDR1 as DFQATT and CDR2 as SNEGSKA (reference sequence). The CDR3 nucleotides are TGCAGTGCTAGAGACCCTGGGCGATTTAGCACAGATACGCAGTATTTT. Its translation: CSARDPGRFSTDTQYF.

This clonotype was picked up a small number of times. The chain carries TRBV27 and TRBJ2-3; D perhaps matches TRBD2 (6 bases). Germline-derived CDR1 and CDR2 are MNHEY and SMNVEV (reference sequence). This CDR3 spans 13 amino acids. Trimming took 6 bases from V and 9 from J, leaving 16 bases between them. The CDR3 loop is CASRTRELNTQYF. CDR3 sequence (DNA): TGTGCCAGCAGGACTAGGGAGCTGAACACGCAGTATTTT.

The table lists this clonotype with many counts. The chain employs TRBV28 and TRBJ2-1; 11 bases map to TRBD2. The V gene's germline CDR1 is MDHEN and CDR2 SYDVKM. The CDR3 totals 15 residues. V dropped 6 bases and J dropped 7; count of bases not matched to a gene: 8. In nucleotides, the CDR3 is TGTGCCAGCAGCCCGGGACTAGCGGCCTGGAATGAGCAGTTCTTC. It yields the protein CASSPGLAAWNEQFF.

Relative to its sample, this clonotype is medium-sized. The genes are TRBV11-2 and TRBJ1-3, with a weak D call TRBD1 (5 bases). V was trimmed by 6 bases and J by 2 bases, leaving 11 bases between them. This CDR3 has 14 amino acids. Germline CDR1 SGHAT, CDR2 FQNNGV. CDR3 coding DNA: TGTGCCAGCAGGCAGACGACAGCTGGAAACACCATATATTTT. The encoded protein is CASRQTTAGNTIYF.

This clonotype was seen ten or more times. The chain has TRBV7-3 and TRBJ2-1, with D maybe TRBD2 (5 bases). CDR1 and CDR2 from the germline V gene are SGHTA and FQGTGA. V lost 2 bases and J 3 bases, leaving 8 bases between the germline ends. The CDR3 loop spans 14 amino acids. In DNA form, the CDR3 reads TGTGCCAGCAGCTTAGCGGGTAGCTACAATGAGCAGTTCTTC. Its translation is CASSLAGSYNEQFF.

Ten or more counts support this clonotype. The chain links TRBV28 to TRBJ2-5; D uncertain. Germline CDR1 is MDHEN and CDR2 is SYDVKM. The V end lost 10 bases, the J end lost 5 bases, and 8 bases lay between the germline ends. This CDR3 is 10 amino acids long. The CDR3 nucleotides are TGTGCCACCCTGTATGAGACCCAGTACTTC. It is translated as CATLYETQYF.

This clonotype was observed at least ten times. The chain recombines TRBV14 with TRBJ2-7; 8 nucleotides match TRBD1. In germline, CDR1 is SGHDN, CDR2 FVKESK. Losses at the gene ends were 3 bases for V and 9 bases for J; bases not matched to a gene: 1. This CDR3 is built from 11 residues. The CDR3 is CASSQGTGQYF. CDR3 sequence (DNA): TGTGCCAGCAGCCAGGGGACAGGGCAGTACTTC.

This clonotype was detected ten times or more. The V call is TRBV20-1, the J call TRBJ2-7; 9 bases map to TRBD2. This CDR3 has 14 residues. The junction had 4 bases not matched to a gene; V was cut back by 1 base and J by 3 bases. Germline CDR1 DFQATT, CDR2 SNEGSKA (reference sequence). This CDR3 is CSARGVSGSYEQYF. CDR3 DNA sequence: TGCAGTGCTAGAGGAGTTAGCGGGAGCTACGAGCAGTACTTC.

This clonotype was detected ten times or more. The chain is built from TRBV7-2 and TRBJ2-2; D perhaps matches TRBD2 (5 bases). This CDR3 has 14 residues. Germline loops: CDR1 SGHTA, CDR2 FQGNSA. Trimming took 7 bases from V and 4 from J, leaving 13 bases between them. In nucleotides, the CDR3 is TGTGCCAGCAACCGCGCTGCGGGCACCGGGGAGCTGTTTTTT. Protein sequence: CASNRAAGTGELFF.

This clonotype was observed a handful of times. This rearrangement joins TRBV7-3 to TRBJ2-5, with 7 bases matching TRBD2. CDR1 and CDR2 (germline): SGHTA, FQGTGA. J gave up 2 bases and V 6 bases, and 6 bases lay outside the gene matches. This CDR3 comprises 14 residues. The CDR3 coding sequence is TGTGCCAGCAGTTCAGTGGGGGGGCAAGAGACCCAGTACTTC. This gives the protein CASSSVGGQETQYF.

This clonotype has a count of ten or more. CDR3 protein: CASILDRGGQPQHF. Written as DNA, the CDR3 is TGTGCCAGCATCCTCGACAGGGGAGGACAGCCCCAGCATTTT. V is TRBV2 and J is TRBJ1-5, with 8 positions matching TRBD1. Germline V gene sequence: CDR1 SNHLY, CDR2 FYNNEI. J lost 7 bases, V lost 7 bases, and 9 bases had no gene match. The CDR3 runs to 14 residues.

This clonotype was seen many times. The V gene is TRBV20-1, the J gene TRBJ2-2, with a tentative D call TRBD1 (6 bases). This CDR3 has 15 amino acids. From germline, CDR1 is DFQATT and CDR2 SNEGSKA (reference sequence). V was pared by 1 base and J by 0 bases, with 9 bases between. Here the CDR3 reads CSARGGQPNTGELFF. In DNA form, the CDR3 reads TGCAGTGCTAGAGGAGGACAGCCGAACACCGGGGAGCTGTTTTTT.

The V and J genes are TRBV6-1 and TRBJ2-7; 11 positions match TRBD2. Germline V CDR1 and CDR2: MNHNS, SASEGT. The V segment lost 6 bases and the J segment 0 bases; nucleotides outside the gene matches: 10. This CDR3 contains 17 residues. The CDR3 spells CASRRQRLAGNSYEQYF. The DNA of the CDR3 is TGTGCCAGCAGACGACAGAGACTAGCGGGAAACTCCTACGAGCAGTACTTC.

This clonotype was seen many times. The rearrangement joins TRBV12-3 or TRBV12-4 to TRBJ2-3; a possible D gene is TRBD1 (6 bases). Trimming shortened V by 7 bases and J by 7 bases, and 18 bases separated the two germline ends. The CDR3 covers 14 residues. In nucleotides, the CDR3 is TGTGCCAGCACCAGGGCCGGGACACCTAATACGCAGTATTTT. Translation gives CASTRAGTPNTQYF.

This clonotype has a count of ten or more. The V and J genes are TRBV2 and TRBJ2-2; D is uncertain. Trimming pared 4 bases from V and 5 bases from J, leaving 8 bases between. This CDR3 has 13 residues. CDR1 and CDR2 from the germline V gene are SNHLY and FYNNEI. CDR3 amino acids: CASSVWQTGELFF. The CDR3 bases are TGTGCCAGCAGTGTTTGGCAGACCGGGGAGCTGTTTTTT.

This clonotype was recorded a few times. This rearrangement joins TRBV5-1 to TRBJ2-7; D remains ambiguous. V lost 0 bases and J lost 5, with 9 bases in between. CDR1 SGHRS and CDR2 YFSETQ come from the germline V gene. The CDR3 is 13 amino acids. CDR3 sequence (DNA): TGCGCCAGCAGCTTGGGGGGTTTCGACGAGCAGTACTTC. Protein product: CASSLGGFDEQYF.

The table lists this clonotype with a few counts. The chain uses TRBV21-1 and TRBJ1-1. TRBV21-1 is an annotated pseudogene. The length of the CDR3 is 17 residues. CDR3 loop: CASSDRLRTAMNTEAFF. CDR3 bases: TGTGCCAGCAGCGACAGACTACGGACCGCTATGAACACTGAAGCTTTCTTT.

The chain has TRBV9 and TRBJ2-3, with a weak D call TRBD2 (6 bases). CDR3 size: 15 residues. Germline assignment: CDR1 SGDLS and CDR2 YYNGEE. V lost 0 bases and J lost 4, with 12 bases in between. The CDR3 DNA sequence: TGTGCCAGCAGCGTAGTCGGGAGCGGGTCAGATACGCAGTATTTT. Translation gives CASSVVGSGSDTQYF.

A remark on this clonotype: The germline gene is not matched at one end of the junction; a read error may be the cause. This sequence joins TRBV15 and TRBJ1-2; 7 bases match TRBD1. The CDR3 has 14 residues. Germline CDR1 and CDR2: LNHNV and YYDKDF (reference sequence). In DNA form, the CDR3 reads TGTGCCACGAGCAGGGACAGTGGAGTCTATGGCTACACCTTC. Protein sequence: CATSRDSGVYGYTF.

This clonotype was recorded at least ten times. The CDR3 DNA is TGTGCCAGCAGTACCCAACGAGGGACATTCTCTGGAAACACCATATATTTT. It translates to CASSTQRGTFSGNTIYF. This chain links TRBV28 with TRBJ1-3; TRBD1 is a possible D gene (6 bases). The V gene's germline CDR1 is MDHEN and CDR2 SYDVKM. V lost 5 bases to trimming and J lost 0 bases, with 17 bases between them. The CDR3 runs to 17 residues.

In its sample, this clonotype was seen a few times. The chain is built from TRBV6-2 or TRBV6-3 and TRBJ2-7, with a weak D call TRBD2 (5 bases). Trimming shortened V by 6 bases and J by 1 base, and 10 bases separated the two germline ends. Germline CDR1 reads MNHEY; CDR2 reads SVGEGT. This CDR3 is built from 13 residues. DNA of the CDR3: TGTGCCAGCAGCTTCTCGGGGTCCTACGAGCAGTACTTC. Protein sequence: CASSFSGSYEQYF.

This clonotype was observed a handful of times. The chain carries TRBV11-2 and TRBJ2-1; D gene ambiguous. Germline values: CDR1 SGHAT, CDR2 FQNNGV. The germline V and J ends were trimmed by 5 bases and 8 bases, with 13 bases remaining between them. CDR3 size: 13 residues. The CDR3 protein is CASSSARSYEQFF. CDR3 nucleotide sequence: TGTGCCAGCAGCAGTGCGCGTTCCTATGAGCAGTTCTTC.